This entry is about one T cell receptor beta chain. The antigen remains unidentified. The CDR3 has 15 amino acids. V lost 0 bases to trimming and J lost 7 bases, with 15 bases between them. From germline, CDR1 is SGDLS and CDR2 YYNGEE. This specimen belongs to a study of T cells after yellow fever vaccination. Study results and caveats: A limited proportion of clonotypes was detected within both the CD4 and CD8 compartments. By day 5 rather than day 15, the secondary response had peaked, though it was weaker. Among primary-vaccination clones, most reappeared after the booster, at 96% for CD4 and around 90% for CD8.

In TCRdb, the 5' RACE reads were re-called with MiXCR into one record per CDR3 protein. The sample has some 600,000 distinct CDR3 sequences, over 9% seen once. Source: PBMCs, taken on the day of the yellow fever booster vaccination. The chain couples TRBV9 to TRBJ2-3; the D gene is possibly TRBD1 (6 bases). The clonotype originates from a man aged 30 to 45 who received the YFV17D yellow fever vaccine. As DNA, the CDR3 is TGTGCCAGCAGCGTAGAGGGCAGGGGTCTTTATACGCAGTATTTT. As protein: CASSVEGRGLYTQYF.